This T cell receptor beta chain is from a study of T cells in Graves' hyperthyroidism and ophthalmopathy. The CDR3 spans 14 residues. Per germline, CDR1 SNHLY and CDR2 FYNNEI. The ends were cut back, 2 bases at V and 2 bases at J, with 10 bases in the middle. Notes on the study in general: Also found in blood were most expanded thyroid clonotypes above 0.001.

The TCR beta CDR3 regions underwent amplification using RNA transcripts as the source. HTBI primers were used for first-round RT-PCR of the TCR CDR3. MiXCR, applied by TCRdb to the multiplex PCR reads, yields one record per CDR3 protein. The sample yields a few hundred thousand distinct CDR3 sequences, approximately 15% seen once. This clonotype was seen many times. As yet, its antigen is unknown. An absence of ophthalmopathy progression within 18 months meant stable Graves' hyperthyroidism. The authors took PBMCs from 10 ml fresh peripheral blood. The V call is TRBV2, the J call TRBJ2-7, with D possibly TRBD1 on 7 matching bases. The sequence was obtained from a woman aged 40 to 55 with Graves' hyperthyroidism. The sample taken for sequencing was blood. The CDR3 loop reads CASSETGEAYEQYF. The CDR3 DNA reads as TGTGCCAGCAGTGAAACAGGGGAGGCCTACGAGCAGTACTTC.